What follows are 19 T cell receptor beta chains derived from one specimen sequenced in a study of cytomegalovirus exposure and HLA in healthy donors. PCR used 60 Vbeta primers and 13 Jbeta primers. The repertoire was sequenced with immunoSEQ multiplex PCR; TCRdb's copy has only in-frame clones and lacks some. The top ten clones hold roughly 7.7% of a sample with under 200,000 clones, 9.5% to 15% of them seen once. Sequencing was performed on PBMCs. Source of these receptors: a man aged 50 to 59 in good health and CMV-seropositive.

This clone has more than one count but fewer than ten. This sequence joins TRBV25-1 and TRBJ1-1; 8 bases agree with TRBD1. Germline assignment: CDR1 MGHDK and CDR2 SYGVNS. This CDR3 spans 15 amino acids. The trim removed 5 bases at V and 5 bases at J, leaving 10 bases unmatched. DNA for the CDR3: TGTGCCAGCAGTTTCCAGACAGGGGTCGGGACTGAAGCTTTCTTT. This gives the protein CASSFQTGVGTEAFF.

V and J are TRBV5-8 and TRBJ1-1, with TRBD1 identical over 8 bases. Germline lookup yields CDR1 SGHTS and CDR2 YDEGEE. The V gene end was trimmed by 0 bases and the J gene end by 3 bases; junction bases not matched to a gene: 7. There are 16 residues in the CDR3. The CDR3 sequence is CASSLAGRGRDTEAFF. CDR3 DNA: TGTGCCAGCAGCTTGGCGGGCAGGGGGCGGGACACTGAAGCTTTCTTT.

The V gene is TRBV5-4, the J gene TRBJ1-1; 7 bases map to TRBD1. Trimming took 2 bases from V and 0 from J; bases not matched to a gene: 4. This CDR3 has 15 residues. Germline CDR1 and CDR2: SGHNT and YYREEE (reference sequence). The CDR3 loop reads CASSFPGGLNTEAFF. CDR3 nucleotides: TGTGCCAGCAGCTTTCCAGGGGGGCTGAACACTGAAGCTTTCTTT.

This clone was observed a handful of times. The CDR3 protein is CASSPRQGSGELFF. The CDR3 DNA sequence: TGTGCCAGCAGCCCCCGTCAGGGATCCGGGGAGCTGTTTTTT. This rearrangement joins TRBV7-2 to TRBJ2-2; weak D call: TRBD1 (5 bases). Trimming stripped 5 bases from V and 6 bases from J, with 13 bases between. CDR1 and CDR2 from the germline V gene are SGHTA and FQGNSA. The CDR3 has 14 residues.

This chain uses TRBV7-9 with TRBJ2-7; 7 bases align to TRBD1. V lost 4 bases, J lost 3 bases, and 15 bases stayed unmatched. Germline CDR1 and CDR2: SEHNR and FQNEAQ (reference sequence). The CDR3 covers 17 residues. Here the CDR3 reads CASSSNLAYRGHYEQYF. The CDR3, as DNA: TGTGCCAGCAGCTCCAACCTAGCCTACAGGGGCCACTACGAGCAGTACTTC.

This rearrangement joins TRBV18 to TRBJ1-1; TRBD1 matches at 9 bases. V dropped 2 bases and J dropped 3; count of bases not matched to a gene: 7. From germline, CDR1 is KGHSH and CDR2 LQKENI. The CDR3 covers 16 residues. The DNA for the CDR3 is TGTGCCAGCTCACCAAAGACAGGGGGTGGGGACACTGAAGCTTTCTTT. Translation gives CASSPKTGGGDTEAFF.

This chain links TRBV29-1 with TRBJ2-2; tentatively, D is TRBD1 (6 bases). Looked up from germline, CDR1 is SQVTM and CDR2 is ANQGSEA. Trimming removed 6 bases at V and 7 bases at J, with 18 bases between. This CDR3 comprises 14 residues. DNA of the CDR3: TGCAGCGTGCAGCGGCAGGGGATAAGCGGGGAGCTGTTTTTT. This translates into CSVQRQGISGELFF.

The chain recombines TRBV4-1 with TRBJ2-7; TRBD2 matches at 7 bases. The junction had 5 bases not matched to a gene; V was cut back by 8 bases and J by 4 bases. The germline V gene has CDR1 MGHRA and CDR2 YSYEKL. There are 12 residues in the CDR3. The CDR3 loop is CASGNGGYEQYF. For the CDR3, the DNA is TGCGCCAGCGGAAACGGGGGGTACGAGCAGTACTTC.

The rearrangement uses TRBV9 and TRBJ2-7; 10 bases map to TRBD1. CDR1 is SGDLS, CDR2 YYNGEE, per germline. The ends lost 4 bases at V and 5 bases at J; junction bases unmatched: 9. This CDR3 comprises 15 residues. The CDR3 DNA reads TGTGCCAGCAGCTTTCAAGACAGGGGGCGTAACGAGCAGTACTTC. This gives the protein CASSFQDRGRNEQYF.

This clone has more than one count but fewer than ten. This sample includes further DNA sequences coding for the same CDR3. The genes are TRBV5-4 and TRBJ1-2, with 7 bases aligning to TRBD1. The germline CDR1 and CDR2 sequences are SGHNT and YYREEE (reference sequence). The CDR3 is 15 amino acids. V gave up 3 bases and J gave up 3 bases; unmatched junction bases: 8. DNA of the CDR3: TGTGCCAGCAGCTCCGGTGTCCAGGGGGACTATGGCTACACCTTC. This sequence encodes CASSSGVQGDYGYTF.

This rearrangement joins TRBV9 to TRBJ2-7, with TRBD1 as a possible D gene (5 bases). Trimming removed 4 bases from V and 4 bases from J, with 15 bases in between. The CDR3 is 14 amino acids. Germline loops: CDR1 SGDLS, CDR2 YYNGEE. Here the CDR3 reads CASSPEAKGYEQYF. The CDR3 bases are TGTGCCAGCAGCCCGGAAGCTAAGGGGTACGAGCAGTACTTC.

The chain is built from TRBV9 and TRBJ2-5, with D possibly being TRBD1 (6 bases). This CDR3 spans 15 amino acids. Germline V lookup: CDR1 SGDLS, CDR2 YYNGEE. Trimming shortened V by 3 bases and J by 1 base, and 13 bases separated the two germline ends. The CDR3 bases are TGTGCCAGCAGCGCTTGGACAGAACTCCAAGAGACCCAGTACTTC. It encodes CASSAWTELQETQYF.

This sequence joins TRBV4-2 and TRBJ2-7; D is possibly TRBD1 (6 bases). Germline V lookup: CDR1 LGHNA, CDR2 YNFKEQ. The CDR3 is made up of 15 amino acids. Trimming removed 0 bases from V and 3 bases from J, with 12 bases in between. CDR3 bases: TGTGCCAGCAGCCAAGAGAACAGGGTGTACTACGAGCAGTACTTC. Amino acids: CASSQENRVYYEQYF.

The gene calls are TRBV29-1 and TRBJ2-5, with a possible D match to TRBD2 (6 bases). Trimming stripped 4 bases from V and 5 bases from J, with 17 bases between. The germline V gene encodes CDR1 SQVTM and CDR2 ANQGSEA. The CDR3 covers 14 residues. Here the CDR3 reads CSVGGGMGGETQYF. DNA for the CDR3: TGCAGCGTTGGTGGGGGGATGGGTGGGGAGACCCAGTACTTC.

The rearrangement uses TRBV28 and TRBJ2-3; perhaps TRBD1 as D (6 bases). From germline, CDR1 is MDHEN and CDR2 SYDVKM. Trimming left V 7 bases short and J 1 base short, with 15 bases between. The length of the CDR3 is 15 residues. This CDR3 is CASTVTGHRTDTQYF. The CDR3 DNA reads as TGTGCCAGCACCGTGACGGGACACCGCACAGATACGCAGTATTTT. Complete variable domain (other parts from reference TRBV28 and TRBJ2-3): DVKVTQSSRYLVKRTGEKVFLECVQDMDHENMFWYRQDPGLGLRLIYFSYDVKMKEKGDIPEGYSVSREKKERFSLILESASTNQTSMYLCASTVTGHRTDTQYFGPGTRLTVL.

This clone appeared a few times. The gene calls are TRBV5-8 and TRBJ2-1; perhaps TRBD1 as D (5 bases). V was clipped by 9 bases and J by 0 bases, with 16 bases between them. The CDR3 contains 15 residues. Germline lookup yields CDR1 SGHTS and CDR2 YDEGEE. In DNA form, the CDR3 reads TGTGCCACCCCTAAGGGGCTCCCCTCCTACAATGAGCAGTTCTTC. Translating it yields CATPKGLPSYNEQFF. The variable domain in full, completed from reference TRBV5-8 and TRBJ2-1, reads EAGVTQSPTHLIKTRGQQATLRCSPISGHTSVYWYQQALGLGLQFLLWYDEGEERNRGNFPPRFSGRQFPNYSSELNVNALELEDSALYLCATPKGLPSYNEQFFGPGTRLTVL.

This clone was picked up a small number of times. The same CDR3 is also encoded by other DNA sequences in this sample. This chain connects TRBV4-2 to TRBJ2-5; 9 bases are shared with TRBD1. The germline V gene has CDR1 LGHNA and CDR2 YNFKEQ. The J segment lost 5 bases and the V segment lost 0 bases, leaving 7 bases of the junction unmatched. The CDR3 extends over 16 amino acids. CDR3 nucleotide sequence: TGTGCCAGCAGCCAAGATCGGGGACAGGGAGGCGAGACCCAGTACTTC. The encoded protein is CASSQDRGQGGETQYF.

The chain has TRBV9 and TRBJ1-2, with 10 bases lining up with TRBD1. The CDR3 totals 15 residues. Germline V gives CDR1 SGDLS, CDR2 YYNGEE. V shed 4 bases and J 7 bases; nucleotides not matched to a gene: 10. CDR3 DNA sequence: TGTGCCAGCAGCCCATCCGGGACAGGGGAGGGTGGCTACACCTTC. It is translated as CASSPSGTGEGGYTF. Variable domain in full (rest from reference TRBV9 and TRBJ1-2): DSGVTQTPKHLITATGQRVTLRCSPRSGDLSVYWYQQSLDQGLQFLIQYYNGEERAKGNILERFSAQQFPDLHSELNLSSLELGDSALYFCASSPSGTGEGGYTFGSGTRLTVV.

The chain combines TRBV4-2 with TRBJ1-5; 7 nucleotides agree with TRBD1. This CDR3 region has 14 residues. CDR1 is LGHNA, CDR2 YNFKEQ, per germline. After removal of 3 bases from V and 8 bases from J, the junction contained 7 bases not matched to a gene. This CDR3 reads CASSQATDREPQHF. The CDR3 DNA reads TGTGCCAGCAGCCAGGCTACTGACAGGGAGCCCCAGCATTTT.